The following is a T cell receptor delta chain sequence with its context. The table lists this clone with a few counts. Its antigen remains unidentified. It differs at one base from a far larger clone, so likely a read error. Within the sample, other DNA sequences also encode this same CDR3. Library construction relied on multiplex PCR. Sequencing was carried out with an Illumina MiSeq. Both TCR gamma (TRG) and TCR delta (TRD) chains were sequenced from each sorted gammadelta T cell sample. As for the original processing: The repertoire analyses drew on clonotype tree plots, the accumulated frequency of the top 20 clonotypes, and diversity index (DI) and D75 metrics. Clones were re-identified by TCRdb from the public reads with CATT, and rows with the same DNA were merged. The V and J calls reflect TCRdb's pipeline rather than the authors' work. The sample table lists some 51,000 delta-chain clones, roughly 2% of them with a count of one. The biggest ten clones account for roughly 25% of the sample.

The data belong to a study of γδ T cells in repeated Plasmodium falciparum infection listed by TCRdb under 2021. Background on the whole study: The natural-infection arm enrolled Malian children exposed to intense seasonal malaria transmission and compared the Malian children with Australian children matched for age and gender. Samples were collected from controlled-infection subjects at baseline, immediately before selected infections, and 21 days after each infection. Malian gammadelta TCR repertoires were analysed cross-sectionally during no-transmission periods and were analysed longitudinally across acute febrile malaria episodes. In the study, the shaping of the human gammadelta T cell repertoire by repeated Plasmodium falciparum infection was examined using natural infection in Mali and controlled human malaria infection. Four controlled human malaria infections were administered to roughly five malaria-naive U.S. adults over roughly 610 days by bites from P. falciparum NF54-infected Anopheles stephensi mosquitoes.

Study-level results and caveats: Generalizability was limited because the Malian cohort came from a small rural village made up predominantly of one ethnic group. The controlled-infection cohort was small, limiting analysis of inter-individual variability in gammadelta T cell responses.

Sample: gamma-delta T cells from blood. The receptor's source is a pool of human donors (malaria-infected and uninfected, not separated).

The nucleotides read TGTGCTCTTGGGGAACTAGGGAGGGAGTGGGGGCTTTTCTCCTGGGACACCCGACAGATGTTCTTC. This yields the protein CALGELGREWGLFSWDTRQMFF. No J gene was named, though the V gene is TRDV1; TRDD3, the table's D call, lacks a check against the DNA. The CDR3 measures 22 amino acids from cysteine to phenylalanine. Only the CDR3 portion is preserved as DNA: 66 bases, with reading frame beginning at the first base. The germline V gene provides CDR1 TSWWSYY and CDR2 QGS.